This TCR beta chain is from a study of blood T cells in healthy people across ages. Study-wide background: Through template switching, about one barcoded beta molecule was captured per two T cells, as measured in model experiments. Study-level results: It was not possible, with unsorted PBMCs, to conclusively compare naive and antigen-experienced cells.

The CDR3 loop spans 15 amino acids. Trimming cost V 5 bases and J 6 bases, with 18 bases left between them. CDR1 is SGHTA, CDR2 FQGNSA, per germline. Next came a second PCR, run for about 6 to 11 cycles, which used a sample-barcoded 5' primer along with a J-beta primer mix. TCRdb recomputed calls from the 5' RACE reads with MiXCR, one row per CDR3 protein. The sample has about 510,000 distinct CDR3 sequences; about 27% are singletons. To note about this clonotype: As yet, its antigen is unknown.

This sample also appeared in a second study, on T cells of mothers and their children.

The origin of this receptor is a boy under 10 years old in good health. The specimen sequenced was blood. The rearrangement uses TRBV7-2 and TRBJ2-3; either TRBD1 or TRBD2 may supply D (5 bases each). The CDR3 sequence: CASSATGTSSDTQYF. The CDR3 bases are TGTGCCAGCAGCGCCACCGGGACGTCATCCGATACGCAGTATTTT.